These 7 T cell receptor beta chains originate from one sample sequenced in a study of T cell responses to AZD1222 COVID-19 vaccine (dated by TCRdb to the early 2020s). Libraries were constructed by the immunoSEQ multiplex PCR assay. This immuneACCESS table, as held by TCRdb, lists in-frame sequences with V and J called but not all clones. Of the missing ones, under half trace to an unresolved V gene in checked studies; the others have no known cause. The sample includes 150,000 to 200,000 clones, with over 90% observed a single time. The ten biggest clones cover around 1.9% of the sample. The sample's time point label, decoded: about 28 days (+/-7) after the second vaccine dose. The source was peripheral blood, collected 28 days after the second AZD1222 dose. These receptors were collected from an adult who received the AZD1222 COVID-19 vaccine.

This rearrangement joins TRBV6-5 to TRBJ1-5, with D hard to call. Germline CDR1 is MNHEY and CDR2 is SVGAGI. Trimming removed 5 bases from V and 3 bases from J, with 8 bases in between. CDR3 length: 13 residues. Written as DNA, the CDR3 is TGTGCCAGCAGTACCCTAGCCAATCAGCCCCAGCATTTT. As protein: CASSTLANQPQHF.

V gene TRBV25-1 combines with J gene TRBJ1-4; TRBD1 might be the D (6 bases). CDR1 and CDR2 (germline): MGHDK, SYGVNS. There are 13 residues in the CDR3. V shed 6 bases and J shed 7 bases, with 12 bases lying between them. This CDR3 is CASRGGSGEKLFF. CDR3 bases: TGTGCCAGCAGGGGGGGCAGTGGTGAAAAACTGTTTTTT.

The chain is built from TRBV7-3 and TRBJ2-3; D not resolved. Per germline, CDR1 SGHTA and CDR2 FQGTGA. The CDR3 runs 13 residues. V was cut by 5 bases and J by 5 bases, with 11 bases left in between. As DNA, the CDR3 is TGTGCCAGCAGCCCTGGACCGCGAGATACGCAGTATTTT. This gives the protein CASSPGPRDTQYF.

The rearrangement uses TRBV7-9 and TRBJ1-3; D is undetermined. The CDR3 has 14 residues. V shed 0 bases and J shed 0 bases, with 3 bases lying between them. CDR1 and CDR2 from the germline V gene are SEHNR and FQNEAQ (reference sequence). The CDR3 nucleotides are TGTGCCAGCAGCTTAGCGGGCTCTGGAAACACCATATATTTT. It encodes CASSLAGSGNTIYF.

The CDR3 loop is CASRQGGGNTEAFF. In nucleotides, the CDR3 is TGTGCCAGCAGACAAGGGGGAGGCAACACTGAAGCTTTCTTT. The chain has TRBV28 and TRBJ1-1, with D tentatively TRBD1 (6 bases). Germline CDR1 and CDR2: MDHEN and SYDVKM. V lost 6 bases to trimming and J lost 2 bases, with 13 bases between them. The CDR3 runs 14 residues.

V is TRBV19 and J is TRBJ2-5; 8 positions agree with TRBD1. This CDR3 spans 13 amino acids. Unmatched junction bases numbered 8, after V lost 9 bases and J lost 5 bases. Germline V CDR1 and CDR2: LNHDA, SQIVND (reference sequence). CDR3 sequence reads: CASNPGGRETQYF. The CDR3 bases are TGTGCCAGCAACCCAGGGGGCCGGGAGACCCAGTACTTC.

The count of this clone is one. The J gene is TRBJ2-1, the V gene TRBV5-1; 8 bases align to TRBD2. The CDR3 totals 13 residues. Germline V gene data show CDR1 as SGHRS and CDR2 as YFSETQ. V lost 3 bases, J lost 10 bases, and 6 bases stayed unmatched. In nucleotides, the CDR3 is TGCGCCAGCAGCTCCGGGACTAGAGGGGAGCAGTTCTTC. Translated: CASSSGTRGEQFF.